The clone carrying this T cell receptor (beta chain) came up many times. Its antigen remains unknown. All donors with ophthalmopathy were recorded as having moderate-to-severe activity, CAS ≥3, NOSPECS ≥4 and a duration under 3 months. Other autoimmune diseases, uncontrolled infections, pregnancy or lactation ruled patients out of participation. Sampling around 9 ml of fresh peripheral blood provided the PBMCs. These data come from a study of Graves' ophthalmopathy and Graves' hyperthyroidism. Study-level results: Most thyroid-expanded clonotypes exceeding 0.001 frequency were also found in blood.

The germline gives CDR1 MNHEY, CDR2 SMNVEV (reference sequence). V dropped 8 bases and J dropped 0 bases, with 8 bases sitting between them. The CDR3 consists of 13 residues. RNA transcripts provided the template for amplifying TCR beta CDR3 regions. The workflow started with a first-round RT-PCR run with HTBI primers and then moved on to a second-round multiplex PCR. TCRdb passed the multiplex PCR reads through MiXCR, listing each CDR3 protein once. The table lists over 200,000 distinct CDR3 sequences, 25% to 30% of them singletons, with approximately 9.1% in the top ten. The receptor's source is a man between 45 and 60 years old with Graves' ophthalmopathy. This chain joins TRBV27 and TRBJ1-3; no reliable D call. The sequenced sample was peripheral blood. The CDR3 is CASRGSSGNTIYF. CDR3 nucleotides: TGTGCCAGCCGAGGCAGCTCTGGAAACACCATATATTTT.